This T cell receptor (beta chain) was profiled in a study of Graves' ophthalmopathy and Graves' hyperthyroidism. Study-level findings and limits: For separating ophthalmopathy from stable hyperthyroidism, a 13-signature model gave 85% to 90% sensitivity and 81.08% specificity.

As to this clonotype: Its antigen is still unknown.

The TCR beta CDR3 regions underwent amplification from RNA transcripts. HTBI primers were employed in first-round RT-PCR, then a second-round multiplex PCR followed. TCRdb ran MiXCR on the multiplex PCR reads and lists one entry per CDR3 protein. Of over 450,000 distinct CDR3 sequences in the sample, approximately 15% were seen once. The clonotype was recovered from a woman aged 25 to 39 with Graves' ophthalmopathy. The sequencing sample was made of blood.

CDR3 loop: CATGAGGAGATEAFF. The CDR3, as DNA: TGTGCCACCGGGGCAGGGGGGGCCGGGGCCACTGAAGCTTTCTTT. The rearrangement uses TRBV28 and TRBJ1-1; 7 positions agree with TRBD1. The V segment lost 10 bases and the J segment 4 bases; nucleotides outside the gene matches: 15. This CDR3 has 15 amino acids. CDR1 MDHEN and CDR2 SYDVKM come from the germline V gene.